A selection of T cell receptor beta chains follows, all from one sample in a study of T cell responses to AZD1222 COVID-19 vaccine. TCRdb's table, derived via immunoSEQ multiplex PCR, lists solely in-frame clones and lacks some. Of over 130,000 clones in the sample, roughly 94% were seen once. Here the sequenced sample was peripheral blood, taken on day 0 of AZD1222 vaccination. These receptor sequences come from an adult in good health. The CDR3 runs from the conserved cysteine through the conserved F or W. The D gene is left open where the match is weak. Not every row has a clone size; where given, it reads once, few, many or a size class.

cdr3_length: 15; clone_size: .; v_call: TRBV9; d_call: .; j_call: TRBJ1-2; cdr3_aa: CASRPQRTANYGYTF; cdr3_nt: TGTGCCAGCAGGCCCCAAAGGACAGCTAACTATGGCTACACCTTC
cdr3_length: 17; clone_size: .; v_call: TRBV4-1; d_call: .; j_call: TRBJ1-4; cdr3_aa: CASSQSPPEVYFGKLFF; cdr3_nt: TGCGCCAGCAGCCAAAGTCCGCCAGAAGTATATTTTGGGAAACTGTTTTTT
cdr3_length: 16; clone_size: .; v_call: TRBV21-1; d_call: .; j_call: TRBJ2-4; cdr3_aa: CASSKTSGGSKNIQYF; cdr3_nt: TGTGCCAGCAGCAAGACTAGCGGGGGGTCCAAAAACATTCAGTACTTC
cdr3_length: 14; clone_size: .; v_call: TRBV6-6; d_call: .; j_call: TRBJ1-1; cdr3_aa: CASRGTGGYTEAFF; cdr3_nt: TGTGCCAGCAGGGGGACGGGGGGGTACACTGAAGCTTTCTTT
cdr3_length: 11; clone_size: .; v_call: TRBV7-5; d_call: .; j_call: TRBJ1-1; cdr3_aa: CVVKRGREAFF; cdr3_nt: TGTGTCGTAAAGAGGGGGAGGGAAGCTTTCTTT
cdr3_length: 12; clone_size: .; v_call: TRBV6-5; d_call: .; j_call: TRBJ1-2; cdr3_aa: CASIRQYYGYTF; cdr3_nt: TGTGCCAGCATACGACAGTACTATGGCTACACCTTC
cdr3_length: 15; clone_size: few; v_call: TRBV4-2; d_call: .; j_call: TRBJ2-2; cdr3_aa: CASSHSALVAGELFF; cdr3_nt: TGTGCCAGCAGCCACAGCGCCCTAGTGGCCGGGGAGCTGTTTTTT
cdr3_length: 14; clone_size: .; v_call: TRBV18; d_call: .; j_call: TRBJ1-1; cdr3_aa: CASSPTRGNTEAFF; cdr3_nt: TGTGCCAGCTCACCGACAAGAGGGAACACTGAAGCTTTCTTT
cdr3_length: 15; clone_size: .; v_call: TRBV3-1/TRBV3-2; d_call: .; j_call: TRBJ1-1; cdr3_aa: CASSPNLRGGTEAFF; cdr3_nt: TGTGCCAGCAGCCCAAACCTCAGGGGTGGAACTGAAGCTTTCTTT
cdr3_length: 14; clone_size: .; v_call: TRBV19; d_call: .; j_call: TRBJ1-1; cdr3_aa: CASTHILPDTEAFF; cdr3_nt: TGTGCCAGTACCCACATCCTACCGGACACTGAAGCTTTCTTT
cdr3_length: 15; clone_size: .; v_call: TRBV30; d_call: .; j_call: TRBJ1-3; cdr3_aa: CAWSPDSRSGNTIYF; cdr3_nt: TGTGCCTGGAGTCCTGACAGTCGGTCTGGAAACACCATATATTTT
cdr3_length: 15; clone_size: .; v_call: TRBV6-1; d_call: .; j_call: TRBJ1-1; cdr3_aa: CASSELRPLNTEAFF; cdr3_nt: TGTGCCAGCAGTGAACTTCGGCCCTTGAACACTGAAGCTTTCTTT
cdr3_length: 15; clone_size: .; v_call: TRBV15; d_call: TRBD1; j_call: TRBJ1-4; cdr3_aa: CATSRDPSGGEKLFF; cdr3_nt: TGTGCCACCAGCAGAGACCCGTCAGGGGGTGAAAAACTGTTTTTT
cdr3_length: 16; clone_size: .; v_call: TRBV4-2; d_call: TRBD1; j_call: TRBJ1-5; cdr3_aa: CASSQEDRDSNQPQHF; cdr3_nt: TGTGCCAGCAGCCAAGAAGACAGGGATAGCAATCAGCCCCAGCATTTT
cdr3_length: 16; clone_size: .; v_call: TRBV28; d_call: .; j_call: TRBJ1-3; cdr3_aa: CASTLGGADSGNTIYF; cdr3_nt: TGTGCCAGCACCCTAGGCGGGGCCGACTCTGGAAACACCATATATTTT
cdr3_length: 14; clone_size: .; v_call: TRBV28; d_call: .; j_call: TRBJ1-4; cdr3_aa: CASSLPPGNEKLFF; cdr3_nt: TGTGCCAGCAGTTTACCTCCGGGGAACGAAAAACTGTTTTTT
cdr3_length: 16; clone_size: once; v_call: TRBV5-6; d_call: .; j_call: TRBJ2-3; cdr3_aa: CASSRRPGGYTDTQYF; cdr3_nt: TGTGCCAGCAGCCGGAGGCCGGGGGGCTACACAGATACGCAGTATTTT
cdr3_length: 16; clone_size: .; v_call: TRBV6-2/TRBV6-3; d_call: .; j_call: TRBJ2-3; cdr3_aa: CASSRETGVGADTQYF; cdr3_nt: TGTGCCAGCAGTCGCGAGACGGGAGTAGGGGCAGATACGCAGTATTTT
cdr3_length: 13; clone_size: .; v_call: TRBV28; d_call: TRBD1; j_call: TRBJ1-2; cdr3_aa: CASRPQGANGYTF; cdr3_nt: TGTGCCAGCAGACCACAGGGGGCAAATGGCTACACCTTC
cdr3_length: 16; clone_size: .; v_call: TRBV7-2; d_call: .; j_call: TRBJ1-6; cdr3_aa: CASSLVVWPGNSPLHF; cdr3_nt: TGTGCCAGCAGCTTAGTAGTGTGGCCGGGAAATTCACCCCTCCACTTT
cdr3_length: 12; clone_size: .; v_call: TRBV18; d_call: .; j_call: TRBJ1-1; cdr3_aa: CASSPREAEAFF; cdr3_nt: TGTGCCAGCTCACCCCGGGAGGCTGAAGCTTTCTTT
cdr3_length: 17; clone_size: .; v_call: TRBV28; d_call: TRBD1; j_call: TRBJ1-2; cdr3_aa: CASSSPSAGGAYYGYTF; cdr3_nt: TGTGCCAGCAGTTCCCCGAGTGCAGGGGGCGCGTACTATGGCTACACCTTC
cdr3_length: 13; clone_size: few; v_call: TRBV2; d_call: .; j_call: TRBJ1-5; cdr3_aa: CASRQLSNQPQHF; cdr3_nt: TGTGCCAGTAGACAGCTTAGCAATCAGCCCCAGCATTTT
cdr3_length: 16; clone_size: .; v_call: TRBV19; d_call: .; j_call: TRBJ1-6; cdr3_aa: CASSIGYRSYPSPLHF; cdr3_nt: TGTGCCAGTAGTATAGGGTACAGGTCATATCCTTCACCCCTCCACTTT
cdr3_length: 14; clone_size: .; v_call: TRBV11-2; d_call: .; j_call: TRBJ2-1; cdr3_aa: CASSFTGKGNEQFF; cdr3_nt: TGTGCCAGCAGCTTTACAGGGAAGGGGAATGAGCAGTTCTTC
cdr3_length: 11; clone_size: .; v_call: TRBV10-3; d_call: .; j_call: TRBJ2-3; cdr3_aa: CAISRGNTQYF; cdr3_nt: TGTGCCATCAGTAGGGGGAATACGCAGTATTTT
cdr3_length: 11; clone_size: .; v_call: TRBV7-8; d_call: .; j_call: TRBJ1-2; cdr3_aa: CASASGGGYTF; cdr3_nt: TGTGCCAGCGCCTCGGGGGGAGGCTACACCTTC
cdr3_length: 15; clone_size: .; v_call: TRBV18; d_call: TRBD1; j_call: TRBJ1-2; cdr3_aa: CASSPTPTGGNGYTF; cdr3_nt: TGTGCCAGCTCACCAACTCCGACAGGGGGCAATGGCTACACCTTC
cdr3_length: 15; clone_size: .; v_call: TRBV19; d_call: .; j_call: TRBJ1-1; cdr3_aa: CASSINGGRHTEAFF; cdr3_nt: TGTGCCAGTAGTATCAACGGGGGTCGGCACACTGAAGCTTTCTTT
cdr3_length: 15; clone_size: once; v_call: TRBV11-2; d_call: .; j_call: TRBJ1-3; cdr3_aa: CASSPTARGGNTIYF; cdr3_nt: TGTGCCAGCAGCCCGACTGCTAGAGGAGGAAACACCATATATTTT
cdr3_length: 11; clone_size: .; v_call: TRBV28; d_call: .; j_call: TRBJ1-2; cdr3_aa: CASSLAYGYTF; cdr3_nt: TGTGCCAGCAGTTTAGCCTATGGCTACACCTTC
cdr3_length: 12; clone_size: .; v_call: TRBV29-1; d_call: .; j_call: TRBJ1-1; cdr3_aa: CSAQLANTEAFF; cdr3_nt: TGCAGCGCCCAGTTGGCCAACACTGAAGCTTTCTTT
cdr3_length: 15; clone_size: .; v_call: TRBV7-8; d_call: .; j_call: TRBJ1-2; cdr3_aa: CASSLAGDFNYGYTF; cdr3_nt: TGTGCCAGCAGCTTGGCAGGGGACTTTAACTATGGCTACACCTTC
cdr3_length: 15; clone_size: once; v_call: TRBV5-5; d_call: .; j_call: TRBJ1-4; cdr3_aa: CASSEVGSTNEKLFF; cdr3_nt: TGTGCCAGCAGCGAAGTAGGATCAACTAATGAAAAACTGTTTTTT
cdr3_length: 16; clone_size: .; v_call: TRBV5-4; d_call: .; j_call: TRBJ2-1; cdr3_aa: CASSLDNRPMEDEQFF; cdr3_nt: TGTGCCAGCAGCTTGGACAACCGCCCGATGGAGGATGAGCAGTTCTTC
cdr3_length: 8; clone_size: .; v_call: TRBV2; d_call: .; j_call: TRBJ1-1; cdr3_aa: CASSEAFF; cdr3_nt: TGTGCCAGCAGTGAAGCTTTCTTT
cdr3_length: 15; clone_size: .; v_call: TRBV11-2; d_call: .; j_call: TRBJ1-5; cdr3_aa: CASSLGGQAAQPQHF; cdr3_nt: TGTGCCAGCAGCTTAGGGGGCCAGGCCGCTCAGCCCCAGCATTTT
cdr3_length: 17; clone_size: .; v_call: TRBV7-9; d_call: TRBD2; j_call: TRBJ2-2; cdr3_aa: CASNLVRAGGPTGELFF; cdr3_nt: TGTGCCAGCAACCTAGTCAGGGCGGGAGGACCTACCGGGGAGCTGTTTTTT
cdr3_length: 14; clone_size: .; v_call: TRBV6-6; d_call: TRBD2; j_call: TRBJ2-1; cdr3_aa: CASRSREGIHEQFF; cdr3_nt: TGTGCCAGCAGATCGAGGGAGGGCATCCATGAGCAGTTCTTC
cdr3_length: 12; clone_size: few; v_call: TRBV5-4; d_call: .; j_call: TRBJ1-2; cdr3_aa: CASSRDGGGYTF; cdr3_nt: TGTGCCAGCAGCCGGGATGGGGGCGGCTACACCTTC
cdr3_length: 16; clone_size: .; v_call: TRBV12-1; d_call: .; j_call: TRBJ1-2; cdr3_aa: CASSVPNRGPNYGYTF; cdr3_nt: TGTGCCAGCAGCGTCCCCAACAGGGGGCCTAACTATGGCTACACCTTC
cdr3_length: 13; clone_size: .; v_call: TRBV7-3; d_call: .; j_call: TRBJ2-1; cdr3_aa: CASSLIEQGKQFF; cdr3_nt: TGTGCCAGCAGCTTAATAGAGCAGGGAAAGCAGTTCTTC
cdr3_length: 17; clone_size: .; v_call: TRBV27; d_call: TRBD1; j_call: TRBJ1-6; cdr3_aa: CASTFDRAHSYNSPLHF; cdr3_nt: TGTGCCAGCACCTTCGACAGGGCCCACTCCTATAATTCACCCCTCCACTTT
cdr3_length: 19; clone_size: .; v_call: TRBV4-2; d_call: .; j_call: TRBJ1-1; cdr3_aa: CASSQEGEWTASMNTEAFF; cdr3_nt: TGTGCCAGCAGCCAAGAAGGAGAGTGGACAGCTAGCATGAACACTGAAGCTTTCTTT
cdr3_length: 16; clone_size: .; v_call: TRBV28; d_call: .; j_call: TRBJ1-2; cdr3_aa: CASSLAPRAGLHGYTF; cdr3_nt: TGTGCCAGCAGTTTAGCCCCCCGAGCGGGCCTACATGGCTACACCTTC
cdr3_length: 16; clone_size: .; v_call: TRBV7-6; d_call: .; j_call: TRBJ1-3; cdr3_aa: CASSPMNSDSGNTIYF; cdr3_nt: TGTGCCAGCAGCCCAATGAACAGCGATTCTGGAAACACCATATATTTT
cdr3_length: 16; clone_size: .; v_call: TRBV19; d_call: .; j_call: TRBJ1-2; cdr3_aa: CASSTGPPYPLWGYTF; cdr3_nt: TGTGCCAGTAGTACAGGGCCTCCCTATCCCTTGTGGGGCTACACCTTC
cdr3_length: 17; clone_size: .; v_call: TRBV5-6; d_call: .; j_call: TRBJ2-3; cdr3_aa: CASSGPSGGPTTDTQYF; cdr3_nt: TGTGCCAGCAGCGGGCCTTCCGGCGGCCCCACCACAGATACGCAGTATTTT
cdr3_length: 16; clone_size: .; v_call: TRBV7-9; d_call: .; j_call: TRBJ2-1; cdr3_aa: CASSLTRGSSYNEQFF; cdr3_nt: TGTGCCAGCAGCTTAACTAGAGGGAGCTCCTACAATGAGCAGTTCTTC
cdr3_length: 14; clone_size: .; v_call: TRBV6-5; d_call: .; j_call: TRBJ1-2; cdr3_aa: CASRNTGHEYGYTF; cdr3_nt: TGTGCCAGCAGGAACACAGGGCACGAGTATGGCTACACCTTC
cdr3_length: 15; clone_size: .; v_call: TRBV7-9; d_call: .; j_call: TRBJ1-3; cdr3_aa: CASSLLGVSGNTIYF; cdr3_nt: TGTGCCAGCAGCTTATTGGGGGTCTCTGGAAACACCATATATTTT
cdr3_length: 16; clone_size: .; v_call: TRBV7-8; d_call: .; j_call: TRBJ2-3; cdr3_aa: CASSRSLYPNTDTQYF; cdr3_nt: TGTGCCAGCAGCCGAAGTCTCTACCCGAACACAGATACGCAGTATTTT
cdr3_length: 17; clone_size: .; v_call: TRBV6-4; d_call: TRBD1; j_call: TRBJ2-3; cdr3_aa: CASSDSSQGAATDTQYF; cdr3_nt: TGTGCCAGCAGTGACTCGAGTCAGGGGGCAGCGACAGATACGCAGTATTTT
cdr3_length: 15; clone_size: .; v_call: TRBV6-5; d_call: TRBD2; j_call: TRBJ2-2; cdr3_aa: CASSPGGQGTGELFF; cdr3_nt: TGTGCCAGCAGCCCGGGGGGGCAGGGCACCGGGGAGCTGTTTTTT